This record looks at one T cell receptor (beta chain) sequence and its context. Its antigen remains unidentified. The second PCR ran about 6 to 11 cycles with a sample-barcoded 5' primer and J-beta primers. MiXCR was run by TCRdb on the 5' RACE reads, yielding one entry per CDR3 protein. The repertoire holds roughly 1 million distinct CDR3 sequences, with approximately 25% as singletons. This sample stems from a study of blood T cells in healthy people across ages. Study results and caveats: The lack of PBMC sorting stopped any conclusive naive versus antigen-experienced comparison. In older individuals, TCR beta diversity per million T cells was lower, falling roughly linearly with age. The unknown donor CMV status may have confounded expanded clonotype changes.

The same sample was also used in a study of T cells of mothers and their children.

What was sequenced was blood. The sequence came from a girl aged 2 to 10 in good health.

CDR3 in amino acids: CSVGSEKAFF. CDR3 nucleotides: TGCAGCGTTGGGTCCGAAAAAGCTTTCTTT. The genes are TRBV29-1 and TRBJ1-1; D gene uncertain. Trimming took off 4 bases at V and 9 bases at J, with 9 bases between the two ends. From germline, CDR1 is SQVTM and CDR2 ANQGSEA. There are 10 residues in the CDR3.